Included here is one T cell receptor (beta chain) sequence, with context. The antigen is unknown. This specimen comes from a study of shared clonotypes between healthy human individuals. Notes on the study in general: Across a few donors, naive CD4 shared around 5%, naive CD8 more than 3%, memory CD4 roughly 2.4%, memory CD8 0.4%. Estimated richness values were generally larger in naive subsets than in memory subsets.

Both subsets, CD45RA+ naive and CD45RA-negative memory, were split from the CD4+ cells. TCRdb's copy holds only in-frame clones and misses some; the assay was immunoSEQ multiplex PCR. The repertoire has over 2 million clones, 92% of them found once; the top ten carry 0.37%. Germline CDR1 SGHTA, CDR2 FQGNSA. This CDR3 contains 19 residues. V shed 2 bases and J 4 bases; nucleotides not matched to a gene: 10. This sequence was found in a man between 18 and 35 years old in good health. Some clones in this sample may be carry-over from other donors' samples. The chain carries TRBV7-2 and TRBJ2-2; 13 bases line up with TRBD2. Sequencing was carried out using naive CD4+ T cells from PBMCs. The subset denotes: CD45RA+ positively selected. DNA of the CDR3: TGTGCCAGCAGCTTACTCCCGGGACTAGCGGGACGACGCACCGGGGAGCTGTTTTTT. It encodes CASSLLPGLAGRRTGELFF.